The source of this T cell receptor beta chain is a study of blood T cell repertoires in COVID-19. The protocol was immunoSEQ multiplex PCR, while the TCRdb copy is restricted to in-frame clones and leaves out a portion. The repertoire consists of roughly 240,000 clones, with more than 75% occurring once and the leading ten covering around 2.1%. V gave up 0 bases and J gave up 4 bases, with 12 bases separating them. This CDR3 region has 15 residues. Germline V gene lookup returns CDR1 SGHTA and CDR2 FQGNSA. The chain carries TRBV7-2 and TRBJ1-1; D may be TRBD1 (5 bases). Sequencing was carried out using PBMCs or T cells enriched from blood (not recorded which). This receptor was identified in a woman aged 45-65 years who had recovered from COVID-19. The DNA for the CDR3 is TGTGCCAGCAGCTTAGCGCTAGGGGTCGGCACTGAAGCTTTCTTT. As protein: CASSLALGVGTEAFF.